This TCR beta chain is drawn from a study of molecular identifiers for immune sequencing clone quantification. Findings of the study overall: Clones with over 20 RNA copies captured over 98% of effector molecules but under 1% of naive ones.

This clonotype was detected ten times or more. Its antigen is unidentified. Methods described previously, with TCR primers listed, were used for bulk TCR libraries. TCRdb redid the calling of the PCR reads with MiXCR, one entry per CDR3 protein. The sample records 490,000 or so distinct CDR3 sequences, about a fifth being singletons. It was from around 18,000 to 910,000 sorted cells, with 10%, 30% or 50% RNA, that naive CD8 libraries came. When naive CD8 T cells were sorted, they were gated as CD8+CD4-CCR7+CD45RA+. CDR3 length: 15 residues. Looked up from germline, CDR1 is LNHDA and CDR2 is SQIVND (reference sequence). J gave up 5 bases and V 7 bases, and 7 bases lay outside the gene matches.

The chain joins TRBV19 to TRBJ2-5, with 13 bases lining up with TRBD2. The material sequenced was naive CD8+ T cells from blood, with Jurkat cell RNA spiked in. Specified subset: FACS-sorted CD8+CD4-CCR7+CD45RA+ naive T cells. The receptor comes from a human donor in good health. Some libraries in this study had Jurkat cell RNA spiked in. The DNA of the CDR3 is TGTGCCAGTACTGGACTAGCGGGAGTATTCGAGACCCAGTACTTC. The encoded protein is CASTGLAGVFETQYF.